This T cell receptor beta chain appears in the sequencing data of a study of blood T cell repertoires in COVID-19. Study-level information: Samples of COVID-19 (acute and convalescent) were obtained from the United States, Italy and Spain. T cells, B-cell-depleted T cells, or PBMCs supplied cDNA or gDNA.

From germline, CDR1 is MDHEN and CDR2 SYDVKM. V was clipped by 6 bases and J by 7 bases, with 19 bases between them. There are 15 residues in the CDR3. The authors' processing: Amplified reference gene primers provided the basis for estimating nucleated cell counts. TCRdb keeps only in-frame clones here, not all; method: immunoSEQ multiplex PCR. The V and J calls and the clone size are those of that table, but D and trimming were determined from the DNA. The sample consists of 91,000 or so clones, about four fifths of them appearing once. The TCR was taken from a man in his fifties or sixties with active or convalescent COVID-19. The V and J genes are TRBV28 and TRBJ1-5; maybe TRBD1 (6 bases). The source material was peripheral blood. CDR3 in amino acids: CASRGLTGLGQPQHF. CDR3 coding DNA: TGTGCCAGCAGGGGATTGACAGGACTAGGACAGCCCCAGCATTTT.